These 23 T cell receptor beta chains originate from one sample sequenced in a study of T cell repertoires in cytomegalovirus infection. TCRdb recomputed calls from the reads with MiXCR, one row per CDR3 protein. The table lists about 740,000 distinct CDR3 sequences, 35% to 45% of them singletons. Sample: PBMCs. These receptors were obtained from a human donor in good health (CMV status not recorded). Some clones in this sample may be carry-over from other donors' samples.

The V and J genes are TRBV10-3 and TRBJ1-1, with D unresolved. Germline CDR1 and CDR2: ENHRY and SYGVKD. V was trimmed by 4 bases and J by 0 bases, leaving 6 bases between them. CDR3 length: 13 residues. This CDR3 reads CAISVQMNTEAFF. CDR3 DNA: TGTGCCATCAGTGTACAGATGAACACTGAAGCTTTCTTT.

The chain recombines TRBV6-6 with TRBJ2-7; D might be TRBD1 (6 bases). Germline V gives CDR1 MNHNY, CDR2 SVGAGI (reference sequence). This CDR3 has 14 amino acids. Trimming cost V 6 bases and J 3 bases, with 15 bases left between them. CDR3: CASRSDSGGYEQYF. In DNA form, the CDR3 reads TGTGCCAGCAGATCGGACAGCGGAGGCTACGAGCAGTACTTC.

The J gene is TRBJ2-1, the V gene TRBV12-3 or TRBV12-4, with 7 bases lining up with TRBD2. The CDR3 has 17 amino acids. J gave up 2 bases and V 3 bases, and 10 bases lay outside the gene matches. DNA for the CDR3: TGTGCCAGCAGTTTGAGGGTCGGGGAGGGAACCTACAATGAGCAGTTCTTC. Encoded protein: CASSLRVGEGTYNEQFF.

V usage is TRBV7-9 and J usage is TRBJ1-1; D gene ambiguous. The CDR3 is made up of 13 amino acids. The germline CDR1 and CDR2 sequences are SEHNR and FQNEAQ (reference sequence). Trimming shortened V by 5 bases and J by 1 base, and 8 bases separated the two germline ends. The CDR3 sequence: CASSRPENTEAFF. The DNA for the CDR3 is TGTGCCAGCAGCCGTCCAGAGAACACTGAAGCTTTCTTT.

The chain carries TRBV7-9 and TRBJ1-1; D is undetermined. Per germline, CDR1 SEHNR and CDR2 FQNEAQ (reference sequence). The CDR3 sequence is 14 residues long. V was cut by 3 bases and J by 7 bases, with 15 bases left in between. CDR3 amino acids: CASSFAGSTGEAFF. The CDR3 region has the DNA TGTGCCAGCAGCTTCGCCGGTTCAACTGGTGAAGCTTTCTTT.

V and J are TRBV10-3 and TRBJ2-7, with 9 bases matching TRBD1. This CDR3 has 13 residues. CDR1 is ENHRY, CDR2 SYGVKD, per germline. Unmatched junction bases numbered 5, after V lost 5 bases and J lost 6 bases. CDR3 DNA sequence: TGTGCCATCAGTATTTTGGACAGGGGCGAGCAGTACTTC. The encoded protein is CAISILDRGEQYF.

In this sample, this clonotype turned up a few times. The chain employs TRBV5-1 and TRBJ1-1, with 7 bases identical to TRBD1. The V and J ends lost 3 bases and 0 bases, in that order; junction bases with no gene match: 5. The length of the CDR3 is 15 residues. Germline lookup yields CDR1 SGHRS and CDR2 YFSETQ. The CDR3 loop reads CASSSRGIMNTEAFF. The CDR3 DNA is TGCGCCAGCAGCTCCAGGGGGATAATGAACACTGAAGCTTTCTTT.

Many counts were recorded for this clonotype. The V call is TRBV27, the J call TRBJ1-5; TRBD1 matches 9 bases. The V gene's germline CDR1 is MNHEY and CDR2 SMNVEV (reference sequence). The CDR3 sequence is 15 residues long. The V gene end was trimmed by 5 bases and the J gene end by 3 bases; junction bases not matched to a gene: 5. CDR3 DNA: TGTGCCAGCAGTCCTGGGACAGGGAACAATCAGCCCCAGCATTTT. It specifies CASSPGTGNNQPQHF.

A note on this clonotype: A read error may produce the germline difference seen at one junction end. The chain carries TRBV27 and TRBJ2-1; D unclear. The CDR3 covers 14 residues. Per germline, CDR1 MNHEY and CDR2 SMNVEV (reference sequence). The CDR3 sequence: CASRTPIGDKEQFF. In nucleotides, the CDR3 is TGTGCCAGCAGAACCCCCATCGGTGACAAGGAGCAGTTCTTC.

The chain has TRBV7-3 and TRBJ2-1; TRBD2 matches at 10 bases. V shed 5 bases, J shed 4 bases, and the junction held 2 bases outside the gene matches. The CDR3 is made up of 14 amino acids. Germline CDR1 is SGHTA and CDR2 is FQGTGA. This CDR3 reads CASSASGGYNEQFF. The DNA for the CDR3 is TGTGCCAGCAGCGCTAGCGGGGGATACAATGAGCAGTTCTTC.

This clonotype was seen only a few times. The rearrangement links TRBV7-8 to TRBJ2-3; D not resolved. V lost 2 bases and J 2 bases, leaving 8 bases between the germline ends. The V gene's germline CDR1 is SGHVS and CDR2 FQNEAQ. CDR3 length equals 14 residues. CDR3 coding DNA: TGTGCCAGCAGCTTAAGGACCTCCACAGATACGCAGTATTTT. Its translation is CASSLRTSTDTQYF.

This sequence joins TRBV7-3 and TRBJ2-1; no firm D call. From germline, CDR1 is SGHTA and CDR2 FQGTGA. The CDR3 is 14 residues long. V was cut by 2 bases and J by 7 bases, with 12 bases left in between. In nucleotides, the CDR3 is TGTGCCAGCAGCTTATCTGTTTCCCGGAATGAGCAGTTCTTC. As protein: CASSLSVSRNEQFF.

There are a few counts of this clonotype. This chain joins TRBV5-1 and TRBJ2-7; D may be TRBD1 or TRBD2 (6 bases each). V lost 3 bases and J 4 bases, leaving 17 bases between the germline ends. The CDR3 totals 15 residues. CDR1 is SGHRS, CDR2 YFSETQ, per germline. CDR3 in amino acids: CASSWGARGPYEQYF. CDR3 sequence (DNA): TGCGCCAGCAGCTGGGGGGCCAGGGGACCTTACGAGCAGTACTTC.

This clonotype was counted at least ten times. This chain links TRBV7-2 with TRBJ2-5; D is unclear. This CDR3 region has 14 residues. Trimming removed 4 bases at V and 5 bases at J, with 14 bases between. Germline V lookup: CDR1 SGHTA, CDR2 FQGNSA. The CDR3 here is CASSYLIGLETQYF. The CDR3 bases are TGTGCCAGCAGCTATCTGATTGGATTGGAGACCCAGTACTTC.

The J gene is TRBJ2-1, the V gene TRBV20-1; D ambiguous. Per germline, CDR1 DFQATT and CDR2 SNEGSKA (reference sequence). V lost 6 bases to trimming and J lost 15 bases, with 21 bases between them. This CDR3 region has 12 residues. This chain's CDR3 is CSAFTGTPGLFF. The DNA for the CDR3 is TGCAGTGCCTTCACCGGAACGCCCGGTCTGTTCTTC.

The CDR3 loop reads CACYASFSLTGELFF. CDR3 DNA sequence: TGTGCCTGCTACGCTTCGTTCTCGCTCACCGGGGAGCTGTTTTTT. This chain links TRBV7-8 with TRBJ2-2; D is uncertain. Germline V gene lookup returns CDR1 SGHVS and CDR2 FQNEAQ. This CDR3 has 15 amino acids. V lost 11 bases to trimming and J lost 4 bases, with 20 bases between them.

The rearrangement links TRBV7-9 to TRBJ2-7; unclear D gene. The CDR3 is 15 amino acids. V dropped 4 bases and J dropped 0 bases, with 13 bases sitting between them. Germline V gene lookup returns CDR1 SEHNR and CDR2 FQNEAQ (reference sequence). The CDR3 loop is CASSSPLASSYEQYF. As DNA, the CDR3 is TGTGCCAGCAGCTCCCCCTTGGCGAGCTCCTACGAGCAGTACTTC.

This clonotype was detected only a few times. V is TRBV11-2 and J is TRBJ1-1; 9 bases fit TRBD1. This CDR3 contains 19 residues. The germline gives CDR1 SGHAT, CDR2 FQNNGV. Trimming at V came to 4 bases and at J to 0 bases, leaving 15 bases not matched to a gene. The CDR3: CASSSAKPGQGPMNTEAFF. CDR3 nucleotide sequence: TGTGCCAGCAGCTCCGCAAAACCGGGACAGGGACCTATGAACACTGAAGCTTTCTTT.

This clonotype was seen only a few times. The V and J genes are TRBV5-4 and TRBJ2-1; 9 positions agree with TRBD2. V lost 0 bases and J lost 3; bases outside the gene matches: 4. Germline V gene lookup returns CDR1 SGHNT and CDR2 YYREEE (reference sequence). The CDR3 consists of 16 residues. The CDR3 bases are TGTGCCAGCAGCTTGGCCGGGACTAGCCTCTACAATGAGCAGTTCTTC. Protein product: CASSLAGTSLYNEQFF.

The chain combines TRBV4-2 with TRBJ1-6; a weak D match, TRBD1 (6 bases). Trimming shortened V by 4 bases and J by 8 bases, and 12 bases separated the two germline ends. Germline CDR1 is LGHNA and CDR2 is YNFKEQ. CDR3 length equals 14 residues. The CDR3 loop is CASSPTGRDSPLHF. The CDR3 bases are TGTGCCAGCAGCCCAACAGGGAGGGATTCACCCCTCCACTTT.

The sample holds many counts of this clonotype. The J gene is TRBJ1-5, the V gene TRBV7-8; D is unresolved. The length of the CDR3 is 14 residues. Germline lookup yields CDR1 SGHVS and CDR2 FQNEAQ. Trimming pared 4 bases from V and 6 bases from J, leaving 13 bases between. CDR3 sequence (DNA): TGTGCCAGCAGCTGGGATGGCGTGGCTCAGCCCCAGCATTTT. Residues: CASSWDGVAQPQHF. Full variable domain (outside the CDR3, taken from reference TRBV7-8 and TRBJ1-5): GAGVSQSPRYKVAKRGQDVALRCDPISGHVSLFWYQQALGQGPEFLTYFQNEAQLDKSGLPSDRFFAERPEGSVSTLKIQRTQQEDSAVYLCASSWDGVAQPQHFGDGTRLSIL.

The V gene is TRBV4-2, the J gene TRBJ2-1; D unresolved. Germline V gene lookup returns CDR1 LGHNA and CDR2 YNFKEQ. The length of the CDR3 is 17 residues. Trimming took off 6 bases at V and 6 bases at J, with 24 bases between the two ends. The DNA for the CDR3 is TGTGCCAGCAGACCCCGGCCAGACACCCGTTTTGGCAATGAGCAGTTCTTC. This gives the protein CASRPRPDTRFGNEQFF.

The chain couples TRBV18 to TRBJ1-2; D remains unclear. Trimming took off 6 bases at V and 1 base at J, with 6 bases between the two ends. CDR1 and CDR2 (germline): KGHSH, LQKENI. The CDR3 is 12 amino acids. The CDR3 is CASSTRNYGYTF. The CDR3 DNA is TGTGCCAGCTCGACCCGTAACTATGGCTACACCTTC. Full variable domain (remainder filled in from reference TRBV18 and TRBJ1-2): NAGVMQNPRHLVRRRGQEARLRCSPMKGHSHVYWYRQLPEEGLKFMVYLQKENIIDESGMPKERFSAEFPKEGPSILRIQQVVRGDSAAYFCASSTRNYGYTFGSGTRLTVV.